This T cell receptor (beta chain) derives from a study of cytomegalovirus exposure and HLA in healthy donors. Per the germline V gene, CDR1 is SGHVS and CDR2 is FQNEAQ. Trimming left V 6 bases short and J 0 bases short, with 12 bases between. The CDR3 consists of 15 residues. Primers for the PCR totalled 60 Vbeta and 13 Jbeta. Sequencing used immunoSEQ multiplex PCR; TCRdb keeps in-frame clones, though not all of them. Here the sample spans roughly 190,000 clones, 80% being singletons. This rearrangement joins TRBV7-8 to TRBJ1-5, with a weak D call TRBD1 (6 bases). This receptor was obtained from a man aged 40-49 years in good health and CMV-seropositive. Sequencing used PBMCs. CDR3 loop: CASSVDSYSNQPQHF. The CDR3 bases are TGTGCCAGCAGTGTGGACAGTTATAGCAATCAGCCCCAGCATTTT. Full variable domain (missing parts from reference TRBV7-8 and TRBJ1-5): GAGVSQSPRYKVAKRGQDVALRCDPISGHVSLFWYQQALGQGPEFLTYFQNEAQLDKSGLPSDRFFAERPEGSVSTLKIQRTQQEDSAVYLCASSVDSYSNQPQHFGDGTRLSIL.